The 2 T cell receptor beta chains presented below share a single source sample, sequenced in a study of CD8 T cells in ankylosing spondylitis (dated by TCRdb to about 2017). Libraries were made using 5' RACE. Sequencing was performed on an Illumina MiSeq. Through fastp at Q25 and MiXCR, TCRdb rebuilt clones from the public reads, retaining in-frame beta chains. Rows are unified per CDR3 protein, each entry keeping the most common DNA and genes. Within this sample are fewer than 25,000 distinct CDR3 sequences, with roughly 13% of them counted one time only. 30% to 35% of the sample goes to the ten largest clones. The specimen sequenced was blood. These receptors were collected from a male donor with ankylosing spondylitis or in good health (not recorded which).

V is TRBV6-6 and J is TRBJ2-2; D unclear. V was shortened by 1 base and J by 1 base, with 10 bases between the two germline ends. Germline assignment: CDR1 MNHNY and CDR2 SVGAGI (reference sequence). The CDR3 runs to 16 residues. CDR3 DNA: TGTGCCAGCAGTTACTTAAATCCGGGGAACACCGGGGAGCTGTTTTTT. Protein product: CASSYLNPGNTGELFF.

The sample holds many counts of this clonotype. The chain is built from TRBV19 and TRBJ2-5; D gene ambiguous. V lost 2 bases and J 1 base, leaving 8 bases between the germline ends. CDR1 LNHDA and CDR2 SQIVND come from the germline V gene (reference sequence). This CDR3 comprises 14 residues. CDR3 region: CASSITAVQETQYF. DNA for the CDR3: TGTGCCAGTAGTATAACGGCAGTCCAAGAGACCCAGTACTTC.